Shown below are 27 T cell receptor beta chains from a single sample sequenced in a study of chemoradiotherapy in HPV16-positive cancers (dated by TCRdb to between 2021 and 2024). The library was prepared using the immunoSEQ multiplex PCR assay. Held by TCRdb, this immuneACCESS table contains in-frame sequences only and omits some clones. Under half of the omission traces to an unresolved V gene where checked; the cause of the rest is unknown. This sample is represented by more than 150 clones; around 90% of them were singletons. Approximately 15% of the sample is taken by the ten largest. Sequenced here: tumor tissue, sampled from a patient who underwent chemoradiotherapy. The source of these receptors is a human donor with HPV-associated anogenital cancer.

This clone was seen only once. CDR3 region: CASSLNTPAYNEQFF. CDR3 nucleotides: TGTGCCAGCAGCTTAAATACCCCCGCGTACAATGAGCAGTTCTTC. The chain carries TRBV6-5 and TRBJ2-1; no firm D call. V lost 6 bases and J lost 4, with 16 bases in between. Germline lookup yields CDR1 MNHEY and CDR2 SVGAGI. The CDR3 loop spans 15 amino acids.

The chain combines TRBV2 with TRBJ2-3, with a tentative D call TRBD1 (6 bases). The CDR3 contains 21 residues. The V and J ends lost 1 base and 1 base respectively, with 27 bases between them. Germline assignment: CDR1 SNHLY and CDR2 FYNNEI. CDR3 DNA: TGTGCCAGCAGTGAAGGTGACTGGGGGCTCGAGTCGCTTGGGGGCACAGATACGCAGTATTTT. This codes for CASSEGDWGLESLGGTDTQYF.

This chain joins TRBV9 and TRBJ2-7; TRBD2 is a possible D gene (6 bases). Germline lookup yields CDR1 SGDLS and CDR2 YYNGEE. V gave up 0 bases and J gave up 3 bases, with 13 bases separating them. This CDR3 contains 15 residues. The CDR3, as DNA: TGTGCCAGCAGCGTAGATGGGGGGTCCAACTACGAGCAGTACTTC. Translation gives CASSVDGGSNYEQYF.

The chain joins TRBV4-2 to TRBJ2-1, with 16 bases aligning to TRBD2. CDR3 length equals 19 residues. V lost 2 bases to trimming and J lost 8 bases; unmatched junction nucleotides: 12. Germline values: CDR1 LGHNA, CDR2 YNFKEQ. The CDR3 region is CASSQFGTSGRAGGYEQFF. The CDR3 DNA reads TGTGCCAGCAGCCAATTCGGGACTAGCGGGAGGGCCGGAGGTTATGAGCAGTTCTTC.

This clone was counted only a few times. This chain joins TRBV5-1 and TRBJ1-1; weak D call: TRBD1 (6 bases). The germline gives CDR1 SGHRS, CDR2 YFSETQ. V gave up 4 bases and J gave up 1 base, with 20 bases separating them. The CDR3 extends over 17 amino acids. The CDR3: CASSPGELHARNTEAFF. The CDR3 coding sequence is TGCGCCAGCAGCCCAGGGGAACTCCACGCCCGGAACACTGAAGCTTTCTTT.

This clone appeared a few times. J is TRBJ2-3 and V is TRBV28; 8 bases fit TRBD2. This CDR3 contains 18 residues. Trimming cost V 2 bases and J 0 bases; bases outside gene matches: 10. The V gene's germline CDR1 is MDHEN and CDR2 SYDVKM. The CDR3 here is CASSLEFVGGASTDTQYF. The CDR3 nucleotides are TGTGCCAGCAGTTTAGAATTCGTCGGGGGGGCGAGCACAGATACGCAGTATTTT.

The chain employs TRBV21-1 and TRBJ1-1; the table's D call, TRBD1, has no DNA check behind it. TRBV21-1 is tagged as a pseudogene. The CDR3 has 16 residues. The CDR3 sequence: CASSRILDTIRTEAFF. CDR3 nucleotides: TGTGCCAGCAGCAGAATCTTAGACACAATTCGCACTGAAGCTTTCTTT.

This sequence joins TRBV28 and TRBJ2-7; 9 bases are shared with TRBD1. The CDR3 spans 14 residues. V was pared by 10 bases and J by 1 base, with 8 bases of the junction left unmatched. Per the germline V gene, CDR1 is MDHEN and CDR2 is SYDVKM. The CDR3 bases are TGTGCCACCGAATCCGGGACAGGGTCCTACGAGCAGTACTTC. Protein: CATESGTGSYEQYF.

The V call is TRBV6-6, the J call TRBJ1-5; 8 nucleotides line up with TRBD1. Per germline, CDR1 MNHNY and CDR2 SVGAGI (reference sequence). CDR3 length equals 15 residues. The V segment lost 9 bases and the J segment 0 bases; nucleotides outside the gene matches: 7. CDR3 region: CASQTGGYSNQPQHF. The CDR3 DNA reads TGTGCCAGTCAAACAGGGGGTTATAGCAATCAGCCCCAGCATTTT.

The J gene is TRBJ2-1, the V gene TRBV9, with 7 positions matching TRBD1. The junction had 2 bases not matched to a gene; V was cut back by 2 bases and J by 3 bases. Looked up from germline, CDR1 is SGDLS and CDR2 is YYNGEE. The CDR3 extends over 14 amino acids. CDR3 loop: CASSVQGDYNEQFF. The CDR3 DNA sequence: TGTGCCAGCAGCGTCCAGGGGGACTACAATGAGCAGTTCTTC. Using reference TRBV9 and TRBJ2-1 for the parts outside the CDR3, the full variable domain is DSGVTQTPKHLITATGQRVTLRCSPRSGDLSVYWYQQSLDQGLQFLIQYYNGEERAKGNILERFSAQQFPDLHSELNLSSLELGDSALYFCASSVQGDYNEQFFGPGTRLTVL.

The chain combines TRBV5-5 with TRBJ2-7; tentative D call: TRBD1 (5 bases). This CDR3 region has 15 residues. V was cut by 1 base and J by 2 bases, with 13 bases left in between. In germline, CDR1 is SGHKS, CDR2 YYEKEE (reference sequence). The CDR3 loop is CASSLFRARAYEQYF. For the CDR3, the DNA is TGTGCCAGCAGCTTGTTTAGGGCCAGGGCCTACGAGCAGTACTTC.

The rearrangement joins TRBV7-9 to TRBJ2-3, with a tentative D call TRBD2 (5 bases). V lost 5 bases to trimming and J lost 2 bases, with 17 bases between them. The CDR3 loop spans 16 amino acids. The germline gives CDR1 SEHNR, CDR2 FQNEAQ (reference sequence). Written as DNA, the CDR3 is TGTGCCAGCAGCCCGGGCGGGTACATCTACACAGATACGCAGTATTTT. It encodes CASSPGGYIYTDTQYF.

As DNA, the CDR3 is TGTGCCAGCAGTGAATATGCAGATACGCAGTATTTT. Its protein is CASSEYADTQYF. The rearrangement joins TRBV6-1 to TRBJ2-3, with D unresolved. This CDR3 spans 12 amino acids. CDR1 and CDR2 (germline): MNHNS, SASEGT. V dropped 2 bases and J dropped 4 bases, with 4 bases sitting between them.

The chain uses TRBV29-1 and TRBJ1-2; 10 bases match TRBD1. J lost 4 bases, V lost 6 bases, and 5 bases had no gene match. Germline CDR1 is SQVTM and CDR2 is ANQGSEA. The CDR3 runs 13 residues. CDR3 in DNA: TGCAGCGTCCGGACAGGGGGGAGCTATGGCTACACCTTC. Translation gives CSVRTGGSYGYTF.

Details on this clone: Compared with germline, one end of the junction differs, possibly owing to a read error. This rearrangement joins TRBV7-7 to TRBJ2-3; D gene uncertain. CDR1 and CDR2 from the germline V gene are SSHAT and FNYEAQ (reference sequence). This CDR3 has 14 residues. In nucleotides, the CDR3 is TGTGCTAGCAGCCCCCTCACCGGTGGAGATACGCAGTATTTT. Amino acids: CASSPLTGGDTQYF.

V gene TRBV5-1 combines with J gene TRBJ2-7; a weak D match, TRBD2 (6 bases). Between the trimmed V and J ends, which lost 0 bases and 0 bases, there was a span of 13 bases. Germline values: CDR1 SGHRS, CDR2 YFSETQ. This CDR3 has 16 amino acids. The CDR3 protein is CASSLGGAGNSYEQYF. CDR3 in DNA: TGCGCCAGCAGCTTGGGGGGAGCGGGCAACTCCTACGAGCAGTACTTC.

The rearrangement joins TRBV5-5 to TRBJ1-1; D perhaps matches TRBD1 (5 bases). V was trimmed by 0 bases and J by 4 bases, leaving 13 bases between them. CDR1 and CDR2 (germline): SGHKS, YYEKEE (reference sequence). The CDR3 is 15 residues long. The chain's CDR3 is CASSLAQGGSTEAFF. The DNA for the CDR3 is TGTGCCAGCAGCTTGGCTCAGGGTGGAAGCACTGAAGCTTTCTTT.

The chain links TRBV15 to TRBJ1-2; D not resolved. Germline-derived CDR1 and CDR2 are LNHNV and YYDKDF (reference sequence). This CDR3 has 17 residues. Trimming stripped 0 bases from V and 0 bases from J, with 14 bases between. Here the CDR3 reads CATSRDTFAAANYGYTF. DNA of the CDR3: TGTGCCACCAGCAGAGATACGTTCGCAGCAGCTAACTATGGCTACACCTTC.

The V gene is TRBV7-9, the J gene TRBJ1-2; D uncertain. Germline lookup yields CDR1 SEHNR and CDR2 FQNEAQ (reference sequence). The CDR3 is 13 amino acids. Trimming removed 8 bases at V and 3 bases at J, with 13 bases between. The CDR3 region has the DNA TGTGCCAGCGTGGGCCAGACTTACTATGGCTACACCTTC. Translated, it gives CASVGQTYYGYTF.

The chain employs TRBV27 and TRBJ1-6; D unresolved. CDR1 and CDR2 from the germline V gene are MNHEY and SMNVEV (reference sequence). CDR3 length: 13 amino acids. Trimming cost V 5 bases and J 13 bases, with 15 bases left between them. CDR3 amino acids: CASSLSLRSPLHF. CDR3 in DNA: TGTGCCAGCAGTCTTTCGTTGAGGTCGCCCCTCCACTTT.

This clone was recorded once. This chain joins TRBV27 and TRBJ2-2; 7 nucleotides match TRBD1. The CDR3 runs 18 residues. J gave up 4 bases and V 3 bases, and 14 bases lay outside the gene matches. The germline V gene encodes CDR1 MNHEY and CDR2 SMNVEV (reference sequence). The CDR3 loop reads CASSFDYLKGQTTGELFF. CDR3 nucleotides: TGTGCCAGCAGTTTTGACTACCTCAAGGGACAGACCACCGGGGAGCTGTTTTTT.

The chain employs TRBV10-2 and TRBJ1-2; tentatively, D is TRBD1 (5 bases). Germline-derived CDR1 and CDR2 are WSHSY and SAAADI. This CDR3 contains 14 residues. Deletions cut 1 base from V and 4 bases from J, with 10 bases between. This CDR3 is CASSEFTGPYGYTF. CDR3 bases: TGCGCCAGCAGTGAGTTCACAGGACCCTATGGCTACACCTTC.

The genes are TRBV5-1 and TRBJ2-2, with 7 bases lining up with TRBD2. This CDR3 comprises 16 residues. The J segment lost 0 bases and the V segment lost 3 bases, leaving 5 bases of the junction unmatched. Per the germline V gene, CDR1 is SGHRS and CDR2 is YFSETQ. CDR3 sequence reads: CASSSSSGTNTGELFF. Here the CDR3 DNA reads TGCGCCAGCAGCTCTTCTAGCGGAACGAACACCGGGGAGCTGTTTTTT.

The chain joins TRBV7-6 to TRBJ2-1; D might be TRBD2 (7 bases). The CDR3 runs to 14 residues. V lost 3 bases, J lost 7 bases, and 13 bases lay in between. Germline loops: CDR1 SGHVS, CDR2 FNYEAQ. The CDR3 here is CASSLWGGVNEQFF. The DNA of the CDR3 is TGTGCCAGCAGCTTGTGGGGGGGCGTTAATGAGCAGTTCTTC.

The chain carries TRBV5-1 and TRBJ2-1; 9 nucleotides align to TRBD2. Germline CDR1 reads SGHRS; CDR2 reads YFSETQ. Unmatched junction bases numbered 10, after V lost 3 bases and J lost 3 bases. The length of the CDR3 is 17 residues. This CDR3 is CASSSRGGGGGYNEQFF. For the CDR3, the DNA is TGCGCCAGCAGCTCCCGCGGGGGCGGGGGGGGCTACAATGAGCAGTTCTTC.

V is TRBV5-6 and J is TRBJ1-5; a weak D match, TRBD1 (6 bases). Trimming removed 3 bases at V and 9 bases at J, with 19 bases between. The germline V gene has CDR1 SGHDT and CDR2 YYEEEE. The CDR3 is 15 amino acids. CDR3 DNA: TGTGCCAGCAGCTCCGGGGGGCAGGGAAAGGCGCCCCAGCATTTT. Its translation is CASSSGGQGKAPQHF.

This rearrangement joins TRBV5-1 to TRBJ1-1; D remains ambiguous. The germline V gene encodes CDR1 SGHRS and CDR2 YFSETQ. This CDR3 contains 13 residues. Trimming took off 0 bases at V and 4 bases at J, with 7 bases between the two ends. CDR3 DNA sequence: TGCGCCAGCAGCTTGGCTTCGGGCACTGAAGCTTTCTTT. Its translation: CASSLASGTEAFF.